These 15 T cell receptor beta chains share one sample of origin, sequenced in a study of cytomegalovirus exposure and HLA in healthy donors. 60 Vbeta and 13 Jbeta primers were used in PCR. Clones were sequenced by immunoSEQ multiplex PCR, and TCRdb holds only the in-frame ones, with some missing. The sample contains tens of thousands of clones, around 79% of which appear only once. Sequencing was done on a sample of PBMCs. The receptors were gathered from a man in his forties in good health and CMV-seronegative.

V and J are TRBV13 and TRBJ2-7; TRBD2 matches at 7 bases. Germline CDR1 is PRHDT and CDR2 is FYEKMQ (reference sequence). This CDR3 has 17 residues. V gave up 3 bases and J gave up 0 bases; unmatched junction bases: 11. The CDR3 protein is CASSFLSWGGSSYEQYF. CDR3 in DNA: TGTGCCAGCAGCTTCTTAAGTTGGGGGGGGAGCTCCTACGAGCAGTACTTC.

The chain links TRBV7-2 to TRBJ2-5; tentative D call: TRBD1 (6 bases). The J call may be in error: the DNA end matches TRBJ2-7 better. The CDR3 length is 16 residues. Germline CDR1 is SGHTA and CDR2 is FQGNSA. In nucleotides, the CDR3 is TGTGCCAGCAGCTCTAAATTTCAGGGGTTCTCCTACGAGCAGTACTTC. Protein: CASSSKFQGFSYEQYF.

V usage is TRBV7-6 and J usage is TRBJ2-7; TRBD2 aligns across 7 bases. The CDR3 extends over 15 amino acids. The germline V gene has CDR1 SGHVS and CDR2 FNYEAQ. V lost 5 bases to trimming and J lost 3 bases; unmatched junction nucleotides: 10. CDR3 region: CASSKGLAVIYEQYF. The CDR3, as DNA: TGTGCCAGCAGCAAGGGGCTAGCGGTTATCTACGAGCAGTACTTC.

V and J are TRBV2 and TRBJ2-1; 7 nucleotides match TRBD2. Germline-derived CDR1 and CDR2 are SNHLY and FYNNEI. CDR3 length equals 11 residues. The CDR3 reads CGRESLNEQFF. The CDR3 nucleotides read TGTGGGCGGGAGTCCCTCAATGAGCAGTTCTTC.

V usage is TRBV6-5 and J usage is TRBJ1-1, with 7 nucleotides matching TRBD1. The length of the CDR3 is 14 residues. V trimming: 4 bases; J trimming: 7 bases; junction bases outside the gene matches: 9. The germline V gene has CDR1 MNHEY and CDR2 SVGAGI. The CDR3 here is CASSSPGGSYEAFF. CDR3 in DNA: TGTGCCAGCAGTTCCCCAGGGGGAAGTTATGAAGCTTTCTTT.

The genes are TRBV5-6 and TRBJ2-7, with 11 nucleotides matching TRBD2. J was trimmed by 4 bases and V by 2 bases; bases with no gene match: 8. The germline V gene encodes CDR1 SGHDT and CDR2 YYEEEE. The CDR3 is made up of 16 amino acids. The CDR3 region has the DNA TGTGCCAGCAGCTTTAGCGGGAGGGCCATTCGGTACGAGCAGTACTTC. Translation gives CASSFSGRAIRYEQYF.

CDR3 DNA sequence: TGTGCCAGCGCCCCAGGGGGCCACAATCAGCCCCAGCATTTT. It yields the protein CASAPGGHNQPQHF. The J gene is TRBJ1-5, the V gene TRBV27, with TRBD1 matching 8 bases. The CDR3 has 14 amino acids. CDR1 is MNHEY, CDR2 SMNVEV, per germline (reference sequence). The J segment lost 3 bases and the V segment lost 8 bases, leaving 6 bases of the junction unmatched.

This chain links TRBV28 with TRBJ2-7, with 8 bases lining up with TRBD2. V shed 6 bases, J shed 2 bases, and the junction held 18 bases outside the gene matches. The CDR3 is made up of 18 amino acids. Germline loops: CDR1 MDHEN, CDR2 SYDVKM. For the CDR3, the DNA is TGTGCCAGCAGCTATCGCCCGGTACTAGCGGAAAACACCTACGAGCAGTACTTC. It encodes CASSYRPVLAENTYEQYF.

The V gene is TRBV28, the J gene TRBJ1-1; D is ambiguous. Germline lookup yields CDR1 MDHEN and CDR2 SYDVKM. The CDR3 is 14 residues long. V lost 3 bases and J 2 bases, leaving 10 bases between the germline ends. The CDR3 DNA reads TGTGCCAGCAGTTTGATCCCCACAAACACTGAAGCTTTCTTT. Protein: CASSLIPTNTEAFF.

The J gene is TRBJ2-1, the V gene TRBV29-1, with D possibly matching TRBD2 (6 bases). Germline V lookup: CDR1 SQVTM, CDR2 ANQGSEA. The ends were cut back, 3 bases at V and 8 bases at J, with 11 bases in the middle. The CDR3 covers 12 residues. This chain's CDR3 is CSVEGGLDEQFF. The DNA of the CDR3 is TGCAGCGTTGAGGGGGGTTTGGATGAGCAGTTCTTC.

This chain links TRBV6-6 with TRBJ2-4, with D possibly being TRBD2 (5 bases). CDR1 MNHNY and CDR2 SVGAGI come from the germline V gene (reference sequence). CDR3 size: 16 residues. Trimming took 4 bases from V and 0 from J, leaving 13 bases between them. The CDR3 loop reads CASSSGLSLAKNIQYF. In DNA form, the CDR3 reads TGTGCCAGCAGTTCCGGACTTTCCTTAGCCAAAAACATTCAGTACTTC.

V and J are TRBV5-8 and TRBJ2-7; D ambiguous. Germline assignment: CDR1 SGHTS and CDR2 YDEGEE. The length of the CDR3 is 12 residues. Trimming took 1 base from V and 6 from J, leaving 8 bases between them. The CDR3 region has the DNA TGTGCCAGCAGCTTGCTAGTGAGCGAGCAGTACTTC. This encodes CASSLLVSEQYF.

This clone has just one count. The CDR3 loop reads CASSGLGGEQFF. The CDR3 bases are TGTGCCAGCAGCGGACTAGGCGGAGAGCAGTTCTTC. The chain employs TRBV5-4 and TRBJ2-1, with 7 bases lining up with TRBD2. Germline V gene data show CDR1 as SGHNT and CDR2 as YYREEE (reference sequence). The CDR3 runs to 12 residues. J lost 10 bases, V lost 4 bases, and 5 bases had no gene match.

J is TRBJ2-1 and V is TRBV4-2, with 7 bases that match TRBD2. With V trimmed by 0 bases and J by 4 bases, 6 bases remained unmatched. From germline, CDR1 is LGHNA and CDR2 YNFKEQ. The CDR3 contains 16 residues. CDR3 in DNA: TGTGCCAGCAGCCAAGAAGGTGGGAGGGCGTACAATGAGCAGTTCTTC. As protein: CASSQEGGRAYNEQFF.

The chain carries TRBV10-3 and TRBJ2-7; D may be TRBD1 (6 bases). Trimming took off 5 bases at V and 2 bases at J, with 7 bases between the two ends. Germline V CDR1 and CDR2: ENHRY, SYGVKD. The CDR3 length is 12 residues. The DNA for the CDR3 is TGTGCCATCAGTTCAGGGGCCTACGAGCAGTACTTC. Translation gives CAISSGAYEQYF.